This TCR beta chain was obtained from a study of blood T cell repertoires in COVID-19. V was shortened by 4 bases and J by 4 bases, with 13 bases between the two germline ends. The CDR3 runs to 14 residues. The V gene's germline CDR1 is SGHRS and CDR2 YFSETQ. TCRdb's copy holds only in-frame clones and misses some; the assay was immunoSEQ multiplex PCR. The sample yields fewer than 300,000 clones, 88% seen once. Sequenced input: peripheral blood. This rearrangement joins TRBV5-1 to TRBJ2-3; D may be TRBD1 (5 bases). The sequence was obtained from a man in his sixties who had recovered from COVID-19. CDR3 sequence: CASSPSGLADTQYF. The CDR3 DNA reads TGCGCCAGCAGCCCCTCAGGGCTGGCAGATACGCAGTATTTT. The whole variable domain, filled in from reference TRBV5-1 and TRBJ2-3, reads KAGVTQTPRYLIKTRGQQVTLSCSPISGHRSVSWYQQTPGQGLQFLFEYFSETQRNKGNFPGRFSGRQFSNSRSEMNVSTLELGDSALYLCASSPSGLADTQYFGPGTRLTVL.